This T cell receptor beta chain was found in a study of technical replicates of blood from several donors. Only in-frame clones appear in the TCRdb table, and some are missing; sequencing was by immunoSEQ multiplex PCR. This sample carries tens of thousands of clones, roughly nine tenths of them seen once, and the ten largest clones take under 0.4%. CDR1 and CDR2 (germline): SGHTA, FQGTGA. With 5 bases clipped from V and 7 bases from J, the junction kept 8 bases outside the gene matches. The CDR3 extends over 15 amino acids. Sequencing was carried out using T cells isolated from PBMCs. This chain uses TRBV7-3 with TRBJ1-6; TRBD1 aligns across 7 bases. The source of this sequence is a human donor in good health. Some clones in this sample may be carry-over from other donors' samples. CDR3 DNA sequence: TGTGCCAGCAGCCTCACAGGGGAAGGCAATTCACCCCTCCACTTT. This codes for CASSLTGEGNSPLHF.